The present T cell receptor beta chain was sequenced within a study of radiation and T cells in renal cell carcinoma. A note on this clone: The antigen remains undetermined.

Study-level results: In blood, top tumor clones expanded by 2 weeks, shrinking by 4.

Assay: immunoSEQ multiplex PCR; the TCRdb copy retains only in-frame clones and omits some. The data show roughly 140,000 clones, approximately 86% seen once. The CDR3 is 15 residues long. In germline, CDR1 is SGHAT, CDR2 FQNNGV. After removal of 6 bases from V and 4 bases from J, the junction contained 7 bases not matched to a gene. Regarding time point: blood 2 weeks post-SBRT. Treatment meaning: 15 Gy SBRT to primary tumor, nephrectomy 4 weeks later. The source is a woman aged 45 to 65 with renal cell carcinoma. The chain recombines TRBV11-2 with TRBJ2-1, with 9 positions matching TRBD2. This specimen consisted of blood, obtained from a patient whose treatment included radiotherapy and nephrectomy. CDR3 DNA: TGTGCCAGCAGACTCCGGACTAGCGATTACAATGAGCAGTTCTTC. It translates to CASRLRTSDYNEQFF. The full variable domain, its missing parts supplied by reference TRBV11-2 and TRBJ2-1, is EAGVAQSPRYKIIEKRQSVAFWCNPISGHATLYWYQQILGQGPKLLIQFQNNGVVDDSQLPKDRFSAERLKGVDSTLKIQPAKLEDSAVYLCASRLRTSDYNEQFFGPGTRLTVL.